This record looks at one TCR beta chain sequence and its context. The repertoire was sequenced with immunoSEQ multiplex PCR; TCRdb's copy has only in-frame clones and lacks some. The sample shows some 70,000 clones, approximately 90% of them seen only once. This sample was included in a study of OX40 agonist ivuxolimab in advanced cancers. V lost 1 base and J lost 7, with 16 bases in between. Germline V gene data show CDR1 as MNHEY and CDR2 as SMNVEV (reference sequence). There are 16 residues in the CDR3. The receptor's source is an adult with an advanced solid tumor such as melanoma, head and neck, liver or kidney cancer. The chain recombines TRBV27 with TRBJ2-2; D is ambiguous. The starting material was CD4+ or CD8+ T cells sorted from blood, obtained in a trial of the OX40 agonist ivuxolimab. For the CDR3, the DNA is TGTGCCAGCAGTTTATTCTTTGGGGATTTTAACGGGGAGCTGTTTTTT. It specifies CASSLFFGDFNGELFF.